Described below is a single T cell receptor beta chain sequence and its context. Antigen: not known. The source of the sample is a study of beta chain features in type 1 diabetes. The length of the CDR3 is 15 residues. Germline loops: CDR1 SGHVS, CDR2 FQNEAQ. Losses at the gene ends were 5 bases for V and 7 bases for J; bases not matched to a gene: 10. Points from the study as a whole: VDJ junctions sequenced from type 1 diabetes patients showed fewer insertions and more deletions.

Reverse transcribing all isolated RNA meant expressed TCRB transcripts were sequenced. The data were produced by immunoSEQ multiplex PCR, yet TCRdb's version contains in-frame clones alone and is incomplete. This table has around 21,000 clones, 50% appearing once. The source material was stem cell memory CD4+ T cells from blood. The TCR originated in a man younger than 30 in good health. This sequence joins TRBV7-8 and TRBJ2-1; 8 nucleotides agree with TRBD1. The CDR3 is CASSRSGTGSNEQFF. CDR3 nucleotides: TGTGCCAGCAGCCGCTCCGGGACAGGATCGAATGAGCAGTTCTTC.